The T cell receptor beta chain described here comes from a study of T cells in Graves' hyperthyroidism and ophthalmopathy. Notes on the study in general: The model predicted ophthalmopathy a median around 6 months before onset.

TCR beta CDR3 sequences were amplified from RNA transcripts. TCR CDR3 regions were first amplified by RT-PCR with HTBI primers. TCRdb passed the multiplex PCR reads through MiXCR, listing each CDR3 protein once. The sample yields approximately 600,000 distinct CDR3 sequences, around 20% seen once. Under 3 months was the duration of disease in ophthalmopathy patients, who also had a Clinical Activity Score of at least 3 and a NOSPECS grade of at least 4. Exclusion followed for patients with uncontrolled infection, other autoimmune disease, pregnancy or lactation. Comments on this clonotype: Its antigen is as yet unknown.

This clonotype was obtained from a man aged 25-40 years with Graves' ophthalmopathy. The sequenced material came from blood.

The CDR3 protein is CASSYVLAGTTDTQYF. Here the CDR3 DNA reads TGTGCCAGCAGTTACGTCTTAGCGGGAACGACAGATACGCAGTATTTT. The chain links TRBV6-5 to TRBJ2-3; 8 positions agree with TRBD2. This CDR3 contains 16 residues. From germline, CDR1 is MNHEY and CDR2 SVGAGI. The trim removed 2 bases at V and 3 bases at J, leaving 7 bases unmatched.